This T cell receptor (beta chain) emerged from a study of cytomegalovirus exposure and HLA in healthy donors. Background on the study: Findings of an earlier analysis included about 120 million unique TCR beta sequences from roughly 190 million T cells.

With 60 Vbeta and 13 Jbeta primers, the PCR was carried out. Assay: immunoSEQ multiplex PCR; the TCRdb copy retains only in-frame clones and omits some. The sample shows about 100,000 clones, 80% to 85% of them seen only once. The germline CDR1 and CDR2 sequences are GTSNPN and SVGIG (reference sequence). The CDR3 consists of 14 residues. Trimming left V 4 bases short and J 5 bases short, with 17 bases between. The specimen sequenced was PBMCs. The V call is TRBV30, the J call TRBJ1-1; D perhaps matches TRBD1 (6 bases). The origin of this receptor is a woman aged 70 to 79 in good health and CMV-seropositive. The CDR3 loop reads CAWMSFRGRTEAFF. The CDR3 nucleotides read TGTGCCTGGATGTCTTTCAGGGGACGGACTGAAGCTTTCTTT.